This T cell receptor beta chain is drawn from a study of tumor-infiltrating lymphocytes in localized non-small cell lung cancer. Background on the study: Patients included smokers and never-smokers with various histologies, some sampled after neoadjuvant chemotherapy.

Trimming cost V 1 base and J 0 bases, with 5 bases left between them. The CDR3 has 14 residues. CDR1 MGHDK and CDR2 SYGVNS come from the germline V gene. Study findings and constraints: Available tissue quantity limited TCR sequencing to a patient subset. Different pieces of the same tissue were used for each assay.

The table came from immunoSEQ multiplex PCR; TCRdb's copy has only in-frame clones and leaves some out. Of over 10,000 clones in the sample, around four fifths are singletons; the top ten hold approximately 14%. This clone was detected a few times. Its antigen is undetermined. Sequencing input: uninvolved lung tissue not adjacent to the tumor. The sequence derives from a human donor with non-small cell lung cancer. The chain employs TRBV25-1 and TRBJ2-3; D is ambiguous. The CDR3 coding sequence is TGTGCCAGCAGTGAATGGTCTAGCACAGATACGCAGTATTTT. Its translation: CASSEWSSTDTQYF.